This record looks at one T cell receptor (beta chain) sequence and its context. The data stem from a study of technical replicates of blood from a handful of donors. Profiling relied on immunoSEQ multiplex PCR, and the TCRdb table lists in-frame clones only, not all of them. The sample includes some 82,000 clones, 95% to 98% of them seen just once. After removal of 5 bases from V and 1 base from J, the junction contained 3 bases not matched to a gene. The CDR3 totals 15 residues. Germline V gene lookup returns CDR1 SGHVS and CDR2 FNYEAQ. The receptor was derived from a human donor in good health. The chain has TRBV7-6 and TRBJ2-1, with 9 bases fitting TRBD1. Material: T cells isolated from PBMCs. CDR3 region: CASSRDRVSYNEQFF. The DNA for the CDR3 is TGTGCCAGCAGCAGGGACAGGGTGTCCTACAATGAGCAGTTCTTC.